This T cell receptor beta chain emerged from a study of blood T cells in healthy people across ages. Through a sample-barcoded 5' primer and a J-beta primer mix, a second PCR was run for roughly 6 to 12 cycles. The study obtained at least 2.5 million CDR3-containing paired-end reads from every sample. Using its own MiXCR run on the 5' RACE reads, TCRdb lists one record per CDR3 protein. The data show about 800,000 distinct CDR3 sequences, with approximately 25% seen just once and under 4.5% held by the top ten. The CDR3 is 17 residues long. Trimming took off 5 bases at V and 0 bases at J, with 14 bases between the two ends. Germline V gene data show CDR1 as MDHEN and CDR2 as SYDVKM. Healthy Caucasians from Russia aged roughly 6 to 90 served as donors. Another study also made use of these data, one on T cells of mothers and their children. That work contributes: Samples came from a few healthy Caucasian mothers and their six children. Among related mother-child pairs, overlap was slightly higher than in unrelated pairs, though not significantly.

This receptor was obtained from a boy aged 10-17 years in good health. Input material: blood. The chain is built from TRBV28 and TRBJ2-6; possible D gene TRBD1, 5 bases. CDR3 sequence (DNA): TGTGCCAGCAGTGACATGACAGTCAACTCTGGGGCCAACGTCCTGACTTTC. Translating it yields CASSDMTVNSGANVLTF.